Listed here are 6 T cell receptor beta chains from one sample, sequenced in a study of technical replicates of blood from a few donors. Only in-frame clones appear in the TCRdb table, and some are missing; sequencing was by immunoSEQ multiplex PCR. The top ten hold 0.25% to 0.3% of the sample, which has tens of thousands of clones, 90% to 95% seen once. The sequencing sample was made of T cells isolated from PBMCs. These receptors came from a human donor in good health.

This chain connects TRBV5-4 to TRBJ1-2; possible D gene TRBD1, 5 bases. Trimming removed 2 bases at V and 2 bases at J, with 13 bases between. Germline lookup yields CDR1 SGHNT and CDR2 YYREEE (reference sequence). This CDR3 is 15 amino acids long. CDR3 nucleotides: TGTGCCAGCAGCTTTTCCTTGACAGAGAACTATGGCTACACCTTC. This encodes CASSFSLTENYGYTF.

The J gene is TRBJ2-7, the V gene TRBV6-5; 9 nucleotides align to TRBD1. This CDR3 has 13 residues. The germline CDR1 and CDR2 sequences are MNHEY and SVGAGI. With V trimmed by 6 bases and J by 5 bases, 5 bases remained unmatched. CDR3 nucleotide sequence: TGTGCCAGCAGAAGACAGGGGGGGAACGAGCAGTACTTC. Its translation is CASRRQGGNEQYF.

V is TRBV5-1 and J is TRBJ2-1, with 8 positions matching TRBD2. Losses at the gene ends were 3 bases for V and 6 bases for J; bases not matched to a gene: 5. Germline assignment: CDR1 SGHRS and CDR2 YFSETQ. The CDR3 has 14 residues. CDR3 sequence: CASSSPTSGNEQFF. CDR3 in DNA: TGCGCCAGCAGCTCCCCTACTAGCGGCAATGAGCAGTTCTTC.

The CDR3 spells CASSGLAGEYNEQFF. The CDR3 coding sequence is TGTGCCAGCAGTGGACTAGCGGGAGAATATAATGAGCAGTTCTTC. The V call is TRBV2, the J call TRBJ2-1; TRBD2 matches 12 bases. The J segment lost 7 bases and the V segment lost 4 bases, leaving 5 bases of the junction unmatched. The CDR3 totals 15 residues. In germline, CDR1 is SNHLY, CDR2 FYNNEI.

The V and J genes are TRBV11-1 and TRBJ2-1, with TRBD1 identical over 9 bases. Germline-derived CDR1 and CDR2 are SGHAT and FQDESV (reference sequence). Trimming cost V 4 bases and J 7 bases; bases outside gene matches: 5. There are 14 residues in the CDR3. CDR3 region: CASSSRDRVNEQFF. The CDR3 DNA follows: TGTGCCAGCAGCTCCCGGGACAGGGTTAATGAGCAGTTCTTC.

The chain carries TRBV21-1 and TRBJ1-6. TRBV21-1 is designated a pseudogene. The CDR3 loop spans 15 amino acids. As DNA, the CDR3 is TGTGCCAGCAGCAAAGGAGAAGCGTTATCATCACCCCTCCACTTT. Translating gives CASSKGEALSSPLHF.